This TCR beta chain comes out of a study of OX40 agonist ivuxolimab in advanced cancers. The repertoire was sequenced with immunoSEQ multiplex PCR; TCRdb's copy has only in-frame clones and lacks some. The sample yields 65,000 to 75,000 clones, roughly nine tenths seen once. Notes on the study in general: CD8+ T cells were the subset that, on average, had more expanded clones than CD4+.

About this clone itself: No antigen is known for it.

V was shortened by 1 base and J by 6 bases, with 10 bases between the two germline ends. Germline values: CDR1 MNHEY, CDR2 SVGAGI. This CDR3 has 14 amino acids. V is TRBV6-5 and J is TRBJ1-5, with D possibly matching TRBD1 (5 bases). This TCR derives from an adult with an advanced solid tumor such as melanoma, head and neck, liver or kidney cancer. This specimen was CD4+ or CD8+ T cells sorted from blood, taken in a trial of the OX40 agonist ivuxolimab. The CDR3 bases are TGTGCCAGCAGTTACTTGGCAGGGAGTCAGCCCCAGCATTTT. Protein product: CASSYLAGSQPQHF.